This is a list of T cell receptor beta chains from one sample in a study of blood T cell repertoires in COVID-19. The protocol was immunoSEQ multiplex PCR, while the TCRdb copy is restricted to in-frame clones and leaves out a portion. The sample lists some 97,000 clones, just under 95% occurring once. The material sequenced was peripheral blood. The source of these receptors is a man between 65 and 85 years old with acute or convalescent COVID-19. Both conserved end residues are part of each CDR3.

J: TRBJ2-7; V: TRBV3-1/TRBV3-2; CDR3: CASSRLAASYEQYF
J: TRBJ2-1; V: TRBV5-8; CDR3: CASPRAAGGLQGYNEQFF
J: TRBJ1-2; V: TRBV28; CDR3: CASSFQTGGNYGYTF
J: TRBJ1-1; V: TRBV6-5; CDR3: CASRDRMNTEAFF
J: TRBJ2-7; V: TRBV19; CDR3: CASTTGQGVGEQYF
J: TRBJ1-4; V: TRBV7-6; CDR3: CASSLAGSRSEKLFF
J: TRBJ2-2; V: TRBV5-8; CDR3: CASSLAYSGADTGELFF
J: TRBJ2-1; V: TRBV5-1; CDR3: CASRLAQDYFSYNEQFF
J: TRBJ2-5; V: TRBV5-4; CDR3: CASSHGGAQETQYF
J: TRBJ2-3; V: TRBV7-9; CDR3: CASSLRGGSTDTQYF
J: TRBJ2-1; V: TRBV5-1; CDR3: CASSLTGGHEQFF
J: TRBJ2-7; V: TRBV28; CDR3: CASSLYGLAGDRPSEQYF
J: TRBJ2-1; V: TRBV29-1; CDR3: CSVEVELGLAGGEQFF
J: TRBJ2-2; V: TRBV10-1; CDR3: CATGSPTGELFF
J: TRBJ2-3; V: TRBV19; CDR3: CASSRGTSTDTQYF
J: TRBJ2-3; V: TRBV24-1; CDR3: CATSDLQFPDTQYF
J: TRBJ1-5; V: TRBV12-3/TRBV12-4; CDR3: CASSSRGHQPQHF
J: TRBJ2-3; V: TRBV5-1; CDR3: CASSLVAGVMTSTDTQYF
J: TRBJ1-2; V: TRBV29-1; CDR3: CSVDRESYGYTF
J: TRBJ2-3; V: TRBV12-3/TRBV12-4; CDR3: CASSLGGSDTQYF
J: TRBJ2-1; V: TRBV19; CDR3: CASSPVTGYVDEQFF
J: TRBJ2-7; V: TRBV30; CDR3: CAWKLAGVSYEQYF
J: TRBJ1-6; V: TRBV10-1; CDR3: CASSSKDRADSPLHF
J: TRBJ2-5; V: TRBV6-5; CDR3: CASTNPSGGWETQYF
J: TRBJ2-1; V: TRBV19; CDR3: CASIPRGLSGSSYNEQFF
J: TRBJ1-5; V: TRBV19; CDR3: CASGSQGAGSNQPQHF
J: TRBJ1-1; V: TRBV7-2; CDR3: CASSQNRGSTEAFF
J: TRBJ1-5; V: TRBV6-6; CDR3: CASSPGTGGEIGQPQHF
J: TRBJ2-6; V: TRBV25-1; CDR3: CASSESWATNVLTF
J: TRBJ2-1; V: TRBV3-1/TRBV3-2; CDR3: CASSLSGSSYNEQFF
J: TRBJ2-1; V: TRBV28; CDR3: CASSNRDRGHESYNEQFF
J: TRBJ2-7; V: TRBV27; CDR3: CASSLYPSGYEQYF
J: TRBJ2-1; V: TRBV27; CDR3: CASSSRVEQFF
J: TRBJ2-3; V: TRBV11-3; CDR3: CASSLEGRDTQYF
J: TRBJ2-7; V: TRBV21-1; CDR3: CASSKGGTGHSYEQYF
J: TRBJ2-2; V: TRBV6-5; CDR3: CASSWDRGDTGELFF
J: TRBJ2-3; V: TRBV4-3; CDR3: CASSQDEGGTPDTQYF
J: TRBJ2-7; V: TRBV6-5; CDR3: CASSYPGIRGEQYF
J: TRBJ1-3; V: TRBV10-2; CDR3: CASSDQGGNTIYF
J: TRBJ1-1; V: TRBV6-4; CDR3: CASSDSRQGGRTEAFF
J: TRBJ2-1; V: TRBV10-2; CDR3: CASSDGEQFF
J: TRBJ2-3; V: TRBV7-3; CDR3: CASSLLGPDTQYF
J: TRBJ2-1; V: TRBV5-4; CDR3: CASSFGNEQFF
J: TRBJ2-1; V: TRBV10-1; CDR3: CASSIPGDGNEQFF
J: TRBJ1-5; V: TRBV15; CDR3: CATSTSRGFGNQPQHF
J: TRBJ2-1; V: TRBV12-5; CDR3: CASGLVGLADFYNEQFF